This T cell receptor (beta chain) was captured by sequencing in a study of identical twins. General study results and limits: Insertion counts were lower in abundant cord blood beta clonotypes, a trend that memory repertoires did not show. Not following the same donors, the study drew its conclusions from cross-sectional statistical analysis.

Template switching, a step in the protocol, added a universal primer site, and cDNA carried unique molecular identifiers. Each CDR3 protein gets one entry after TCRdb re-called the 5' RACE reads with MiXCR. The table lists about 660,000 distinct CDR3 sequences, over 8.5% of them singletons, with 0.75% to 1% in the top ten. This clonotype appeared a few times. The antigen is not known. This CDR3 comprises 16 residues. V was clipped by 0 bases and J by 5 bases, with 16 bases between them. Germline V gene lookup returns CDR1 LGHDT and CDR2 YNNKEL (reference sequence). The sample also formed part of further work on yellow fever vaccine responses in identical twins.

The chain carries TRBV3-1 and TRBJ2-5, with no clear D. Sequences were obtained from PBMCs. This clonotype originated in a woman aged 18-29 years in good health. This CDR3 reads CASSQDVSPGWETQYF. The CDR3, as DNA: TGTGCCAGCAGCCAAGATGTCAGTCCGGGTTGGGAGACCCAGTACTTC.